This T cell receptor beta chain was captured by sequencing in a study of cytomegalovirus exposure and HLA in healthy donors (dated by TCRdb to between 2016 and 2019). Regarding the study in general: An earlier analysis of under 600 of the donors reported 250 to 350 Gb of sequence data and some 100 million unique TCR beta sequences from about 180 million T cells. Roughly 290 gigabases of sequencing data and around 85 million unique TCR sequences made up an early release that covered 500 to 700 HLA-typed donors. Of the roughly 400 genotyped donors, 65% to 90% fell in the genetic ancestry cluster associated with self-reported Caucasian donors. The study aimed to test whether signatures of past pathogen exposure could be identified by cataloging public T cell receptors. The T cell repertoires of several hundred subjects were profiled by immunosequencing and related to cytomegalovirus serostatus. A separate validation cohort of 100 to 150 different subjects was used in addition to the roughly 720-subject first cohort. The study combined high-throughput TCR immunosequencing, statistical association of individual TCRs with disease status, and machine learning to predict cytomegalovirus infection status. To study patterns of TCR occurrence, a later analysis re-analyzed previously published TCR beta repertoires from more than 550 donors and added high-resolution HLA genotyping. Rather than drawing on any new phenotypic data, the later analysis identified candidate immune exposures from TCR beta sequences and the way those sequences occurred across donors. An earlier analysis of about 620 of the donors applied high-throughput TCR beta sequencing to assess whether each TCR beta V gene segment acted as functional or pseudogenic. Donor age, sex, ethnicity and CMV serostatus were compiled alongside the repertoire data. Genome-wide SNP genotypes for about 55% of the 666 donors were used in a later genetic analysis, which treated that subset as a discovery cohort. Every discovery cohort repertoire had been produced on one sequencing platform. HLA typing covered class I and class II loci at four-digit resolution. Typing coverage varied by locus: about 620-640 donors for A, B, C, DRB1 and DQB1; approximately 560 for DQA1; more than 600 for DPA1; 400 to 480 for DPB1. A handful of DR-DQ haplotypes were treated as single units for association and clustering because of strong linkage in the cohort. Among 300 to 500 genotyped donors of the cohort, an average of approximately 240,000 unique TCR beta nucleotide sequences was sequenced per donor, of which approximately 19% were non-productive.

The cohort consisted of more than 650 healthy bone marrow donors. At the time of sampling, all cohort members were nominally healthy, though unrecorded immune exposures were likely present. The donor tested CMV seronegative and was one of the 352 seronegative cohort members. Every donor gave a peripheral blood sample, and the peripheral blood mononuclear cells from that sample were used for TCR beta sequencing. The Qiagen DNeasy Blood Extraction Kit was used to extract genomic DNA from the blood cell samples. From the germline V gene, CDR1 is ENHRY and CDR2 is SYGVKD. Reading from cysteine to phenylalanine, the CDR3 counts 16 amino acids. Kept here is only the CDR3 DNA, which spans 48 bases and is read in frame from base 1. The germline V end is reduced by 8 bases and the J end by 5 bases; junction bases left unmatched: 15. Library construction relied on the immunoSEQ multiplex PCR assay. For the multiplex PCR, a mixture combining 60 forward primers for TCR Vbeta segments and 13 reverse primers for TCR Jbeta segments was used. Amplification of the CDR3 region of rearranged TCR beta genes was performed with a multiplex PCR assay on genomic DNA. On the Illumina HiSeq System, the amplified TCR beta libraries were sequenced as 87-base-pair reads. The authors' analysis ran thus. Across the 670 or so repertoires, a later analysis counted 60 million to 90 million unique TCR beta chains, roughly 11 million of which were shared by at least two donors. Raw reads were error-corrected and collapsed into unique sequences by a nearest-neighbor algorithm in which closely related sequences were merged to remove PCR and sequencing errors. Alignment of CDR3 sequences to IMGT reference sequences was used to assign V, D and J gene segments. Each retained sequence needed at least a six-nucleotide match to both a V gene segment and a J gene segment. Rearrangements were classified as productive when the CDR3 lacked stop codons and remained in frame with V and J, and all other rearrangements were classified as non-productive. CDR3 was defined according to IMGT convention as the region running from the second conserved V-encoded cysteine to the conserved J-encoded phenylalanine. In an earlier analysis of approximately 590 of the donors, sequences lacking an unambiguous match to a single V gene segment were excluded. An earlier analysis of several hundred of the donors classified V segments as functional when productive rearrangements were above 56.7% and as segregating when the standard deviation between donors was above 5%. A statistical classification framework was built to diagnose cytomegalovirus status from the catalog of TCR beta chain sequences. In a later analysis, TCR nucleotide sequences were compared against IMGT/GENE-DB human TR gene sequences so that V and J genes could be assigned. The TCRdist pipeline was used in a later analysis to assign CDR3 sequences and most-parsimonious VDJ recombination scenarios. In a later analysis, each TCR beta chain was defined by its CDR3 amino acid sequence together with its V-gene family, and reads without a unique V-gene family were excluded. To address suspected cross-contamination and a sequencing artifact, a later analysis removed around 590 highly shared, low-generation-probability nucleotide sequences. In a later analysis, a clonal expansion index was calculated for each public chain from normalized within-repertoire ranks of inferred template counts. A later analysis computed generation probabilities with a VDJ recombination model fitted to out-of-frame rearrangements, and checked the results against IGoR. In a later analysis, TCR-TCR, TCR-HLA and TCR-CMV co-occurrence was scored with hypergeometric tests, and a repertoire-size bias correction was applied to TCR pairs. A later analysis estimated false discovery rates by permuting HLA or CMV assignments 20 times. A later analysis grouped co-occurring TCRs with DBSCAN, adding TCRdist sequence similarity when clustering within HLA-allele-positive subsets. For co-occurrence clustering, repertoires with fewer than 30,000 or more than 120,000 public chains were excluded, along with several repertoires with anomalous nucleotide sharing. Not all clones reach the TCRdb copy of this immuneACCESS table, which keeps in-frame sequences only. Checked studies attribute under half of the gap to unresolved V genes and leave the rest unexplained. That table furnishes V, J and clone size, whereas the DNA furnished D and trimming. Recorded for this sample are some 40,000 clones; roughly 81% of them occurred a single time. The ten largest clones capture more than 6% of the sample.

A note on this clone: Its antigen is currently not known. No base quality values were provided; no much bigger clone lies one nucleotide off.

What the research found in general, with its limitations: A further reported finding was that TCR beta sequences accurately predicted the HLA-A and HLA-B alleles for most subjects in the first cohort. According to the authors, the approach could potentially be generalized to other disease states and immunological phenotypes. An earlier analysis of approximately 530 of the donors showed that most TCR beta V segments appeared in productive rearrangements either about 90% or about 30% of the time, which broadly matched IMGT annotations. Fewer than 20 rarely observed V segments, including chromosome 9 orphons, were excluded from the earlier analysis of several hundred of the donors because counts were too low. HLA typing was unavailable for some donors at each locus, so association tests used only the typed subset. V-gene and J-gene trimming of TCR beta chains was associated with a missense DCLRE1C variant in a later genetic analysis, and the association was replicated in an independent cohort. In both the original and validation cohorts, the classifier was reported to diagnose cytomegalovirus status with high specificity and sensitivity. Specific HLA alleles were associated with roughly 17,000 TCR beta sequences at a false discovery rate of 0.05 in a later analysis. Only TCR beta chains were sequenced in this cohort, and the absence of alpha or paired-chain data limited detectable features. A later analysis found that TCR association rates varied across HLA loci, with DRB1 alleles showing the most associated TCRs and HLA-C alleles the fewest. In a later analysis, most CMV-associated TCR beta chains were found to appear HLA-restricted, with HLA associations seemingly driven largely by CMV exposure. A few of the identified cytomegalovirus-associated TCR beta chains were confirmed in vitro to be specific for cytomegalovirus antigens. A later genetic analysis reported fewer N-insertions in productive TCRs among donors in an Asian-associated ancestry cluster than the roughly 650-donor mean. The study listed 150 to 200 TCR beta chains as associated with cytomegalovirus. Linkage disequilibrium might explain the correlated functional status among segregating V segments, but an unknown experimental factor could not be ruled out. Most TCR sequences were seen in very few donors, while some public TCRs were found in many individuals. A group of highly shared sequence variants was considered likely to be a technical artifact of the sequencing pipeline. The 87-base-pair reads could not distinguish some IMGT-functional V segments, including TRBV6-2 and TRBV6-3, so those segments were excluded. Assigning TCR associations to individual alleles was difficult when HLA alleles, especially DR and DQ, strongly co-occurred. Roughly uniform sequencing depth across donors was assumed in presence/absence analyses, although this assumption may not hold. A later analysis reported that several top co-occurrence clusters appeared linked to parvovirus B19, influenza, CMV and Epstein-Barr virus. In a later analysis, HLA-associated TCR beta chains showed more clonal expansion and lower generation probabilities than non-associated chains that were equally common. The only immune exposure information available for the cohort was CMV serostatus.

This TCR was sampled from a man aged 30 to 45 in good health and CMV-seronegative. Rearrangement joined TRBV10-3 to TRBJ2-3; TRBD2 lines up with 8 middle nucleotides. The sequencing sample was made of PBMCs. The DNA sequence follows: TGTGCCATCGGAGGTGGGGCCGCGGGAGGTGGAGATACGCAGTATTTT. Translated, it gives CAIGGGAAGGGDTQYF.